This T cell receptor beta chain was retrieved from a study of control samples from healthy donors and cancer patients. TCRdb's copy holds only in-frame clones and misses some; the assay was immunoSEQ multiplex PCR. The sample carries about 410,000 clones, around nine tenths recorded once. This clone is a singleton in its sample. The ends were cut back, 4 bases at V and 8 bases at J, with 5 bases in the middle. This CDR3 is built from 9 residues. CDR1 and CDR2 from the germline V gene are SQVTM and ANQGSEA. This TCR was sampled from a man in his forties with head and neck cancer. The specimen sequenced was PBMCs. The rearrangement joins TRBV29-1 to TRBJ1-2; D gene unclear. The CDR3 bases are TGCAGCGTTGGTAGCGGCTACACCTTC. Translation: CSVGSGYTF.